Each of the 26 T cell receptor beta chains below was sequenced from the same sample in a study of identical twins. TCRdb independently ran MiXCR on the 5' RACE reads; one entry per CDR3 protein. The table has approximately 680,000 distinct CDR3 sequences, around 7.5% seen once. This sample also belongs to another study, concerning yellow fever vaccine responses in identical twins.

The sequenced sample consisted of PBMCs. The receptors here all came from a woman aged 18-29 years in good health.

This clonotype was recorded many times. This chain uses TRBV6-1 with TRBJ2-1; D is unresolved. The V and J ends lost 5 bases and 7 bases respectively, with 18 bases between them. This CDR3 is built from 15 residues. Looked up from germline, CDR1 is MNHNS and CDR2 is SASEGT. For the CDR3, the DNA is TGTGCCAGCAGTAAGGAAGCCTCCGGGCGTAATGAGCAGTTCTTC. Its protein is CASSKEASGRNEQFF.

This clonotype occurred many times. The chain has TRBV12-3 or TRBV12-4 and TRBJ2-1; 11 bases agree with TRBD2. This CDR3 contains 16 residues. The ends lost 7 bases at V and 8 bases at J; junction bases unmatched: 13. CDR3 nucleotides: TGTGCCAGCAATACCGCCGGGACTAGCGGCCTCGATGAGCAGTTCTTC. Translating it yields CASNTAGTSGLDEQFF.

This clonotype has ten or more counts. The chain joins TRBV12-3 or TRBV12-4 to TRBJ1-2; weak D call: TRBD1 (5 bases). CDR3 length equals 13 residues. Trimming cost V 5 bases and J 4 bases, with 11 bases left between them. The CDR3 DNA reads TGTGCCAGCAGTATAAGCGGGGGCTATGGCTACACCTTC. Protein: CASSISGGYGYTF.

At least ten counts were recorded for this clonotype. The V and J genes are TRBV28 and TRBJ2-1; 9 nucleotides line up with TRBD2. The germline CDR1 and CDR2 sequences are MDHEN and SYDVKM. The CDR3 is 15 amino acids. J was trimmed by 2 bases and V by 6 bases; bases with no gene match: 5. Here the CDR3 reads CASRRGGVAYNEQFF. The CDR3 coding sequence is TGTGCCAGCAGGCGGGGGGGTGTAGCCTACAATGAGCAGTTCTTC.

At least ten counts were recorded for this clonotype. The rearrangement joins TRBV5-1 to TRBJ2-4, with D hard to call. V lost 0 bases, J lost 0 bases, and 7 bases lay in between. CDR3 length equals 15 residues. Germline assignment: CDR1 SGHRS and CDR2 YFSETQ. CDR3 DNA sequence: TGCGCCAGCAGCTTGGGGACGGTAGCCAAAAACATTCAGTACTTC. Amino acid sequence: CASSLGTVAKNIQYF.

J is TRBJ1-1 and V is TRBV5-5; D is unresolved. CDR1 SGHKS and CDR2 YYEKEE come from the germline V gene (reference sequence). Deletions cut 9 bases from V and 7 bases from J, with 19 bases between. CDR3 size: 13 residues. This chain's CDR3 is CATHLVGSLEAFF. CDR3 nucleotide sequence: TGTGCCACCCACTTAGTCGGTAGTCTTGAAGCTTTCTTT.

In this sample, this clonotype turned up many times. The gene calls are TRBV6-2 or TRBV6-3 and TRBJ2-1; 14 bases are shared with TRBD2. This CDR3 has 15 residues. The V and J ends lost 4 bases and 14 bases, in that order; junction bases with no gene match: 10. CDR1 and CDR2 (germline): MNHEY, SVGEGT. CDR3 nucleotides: TGTGCCAGCAGTTCCCGACTAGCGGGGGGGCCTAGTGAGTTCTTC. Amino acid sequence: CASSSRLAGGPSEFF.

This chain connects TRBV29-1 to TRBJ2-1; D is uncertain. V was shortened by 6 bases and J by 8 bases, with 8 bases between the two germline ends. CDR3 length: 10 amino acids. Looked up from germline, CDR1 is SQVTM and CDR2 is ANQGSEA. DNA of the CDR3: TGCAGCGTCGGTTTCGATGAGCAGTTCTTC. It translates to CSVGFDEQFF.

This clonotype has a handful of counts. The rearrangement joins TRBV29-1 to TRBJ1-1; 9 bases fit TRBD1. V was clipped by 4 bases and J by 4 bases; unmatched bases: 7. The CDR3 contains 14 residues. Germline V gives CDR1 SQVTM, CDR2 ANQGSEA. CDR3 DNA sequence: TGCAGCGTTGTGGGATCGACAGGGGGCACTGAAGCTTTCTTT. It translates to CSVVGSTGGTEAFF.

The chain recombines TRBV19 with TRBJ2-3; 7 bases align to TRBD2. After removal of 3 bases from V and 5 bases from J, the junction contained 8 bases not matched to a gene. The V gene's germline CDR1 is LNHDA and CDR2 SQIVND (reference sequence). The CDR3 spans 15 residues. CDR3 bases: TGTGCCAGTAGTATTTGGGAGGGCCGCGGAGATACGCAGTATTTT. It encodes CASSIWEGRGDTQYF. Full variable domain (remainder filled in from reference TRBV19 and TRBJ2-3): DGGITQSPKYLFRKEGQNVTLSCEQNLNHDAMYWYRQDPGQGLRLIYYSQIVNDFQKGDIAEGYSVSREKKESFPLTVTSAQKNPTAFYLCASSIWEGRGDTQYFGPGTRLTVL.

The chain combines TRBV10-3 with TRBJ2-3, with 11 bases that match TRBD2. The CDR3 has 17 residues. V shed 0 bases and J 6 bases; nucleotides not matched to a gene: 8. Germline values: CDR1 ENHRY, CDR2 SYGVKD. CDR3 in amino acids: CAISESTGLAVSDTQYF. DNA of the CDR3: TGTGCCATCAGTGAGTCTACGGGACTAGCGGTGTCGGATACGCAGTATTTT.

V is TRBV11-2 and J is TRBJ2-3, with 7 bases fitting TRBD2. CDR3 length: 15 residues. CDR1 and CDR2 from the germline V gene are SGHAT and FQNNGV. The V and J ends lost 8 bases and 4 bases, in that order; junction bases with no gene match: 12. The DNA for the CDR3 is TGTGCCAGCCACTTCCGGGGAGGGGCCGCAGATACGCAGTATTTT. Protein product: CASHFRGGAADTQYF.

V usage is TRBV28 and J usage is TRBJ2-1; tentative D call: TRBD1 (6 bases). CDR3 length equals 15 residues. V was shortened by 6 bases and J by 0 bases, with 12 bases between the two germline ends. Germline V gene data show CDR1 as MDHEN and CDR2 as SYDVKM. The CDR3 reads CASSDLGGSYNEQFF. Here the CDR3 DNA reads TGTGCCAGCAGCGACTTAGGGGGCTCCTACAATGAGCAGTTCTTC.

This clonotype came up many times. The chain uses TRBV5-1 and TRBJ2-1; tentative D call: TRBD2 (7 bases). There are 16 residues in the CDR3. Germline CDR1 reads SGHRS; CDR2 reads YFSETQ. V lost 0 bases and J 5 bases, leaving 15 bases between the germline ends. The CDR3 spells CASSLAGASGHNEQFF. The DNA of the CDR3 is TGCGCCAGCAGCTTGGCGGGGGCTAGCGGACACAATGAGCAGTTCTTC.

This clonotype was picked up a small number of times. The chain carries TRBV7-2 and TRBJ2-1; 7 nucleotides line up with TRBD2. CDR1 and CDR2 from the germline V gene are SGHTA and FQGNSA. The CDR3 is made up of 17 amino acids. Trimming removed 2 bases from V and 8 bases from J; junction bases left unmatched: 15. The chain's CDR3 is CASSLPPWGRAGDEQFF. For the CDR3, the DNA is TGTGCCAGCAGCTTACCCCCTTGGGGGAGGGCCGGTGATGAGCAGTTCTTC.

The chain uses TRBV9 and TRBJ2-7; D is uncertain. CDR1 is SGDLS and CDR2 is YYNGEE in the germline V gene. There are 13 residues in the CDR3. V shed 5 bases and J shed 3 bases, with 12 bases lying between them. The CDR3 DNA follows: TGTGCCAGCAGTCAAAACGATGGCTACGAGCAGTACTTC. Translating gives CASSQNDGYEQYF.

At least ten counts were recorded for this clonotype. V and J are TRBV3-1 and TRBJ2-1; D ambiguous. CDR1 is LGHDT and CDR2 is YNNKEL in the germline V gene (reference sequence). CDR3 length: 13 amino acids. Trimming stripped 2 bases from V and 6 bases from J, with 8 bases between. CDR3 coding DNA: TGTGCCAGCAGCCAACAAGGCAGCAATGAGCAGTTCTTC. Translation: CASSQQGSNEQFF.

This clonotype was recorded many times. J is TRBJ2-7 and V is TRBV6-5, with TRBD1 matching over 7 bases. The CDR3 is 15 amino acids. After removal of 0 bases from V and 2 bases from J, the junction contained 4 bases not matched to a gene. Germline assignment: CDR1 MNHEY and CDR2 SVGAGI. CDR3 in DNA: TGTGCCAGCAGTTACTCGAGACAGGGACCCTACGAGCAGTACTTC. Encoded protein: CASSYSRQGPYEQYF.

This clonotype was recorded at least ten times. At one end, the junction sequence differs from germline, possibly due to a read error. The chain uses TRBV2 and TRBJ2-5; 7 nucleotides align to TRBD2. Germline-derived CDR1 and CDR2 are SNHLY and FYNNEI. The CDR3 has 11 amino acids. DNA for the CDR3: TGTGCCAGCACCGCCACTAGCGCCCAATACTTC. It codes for CASTATSAQYF.

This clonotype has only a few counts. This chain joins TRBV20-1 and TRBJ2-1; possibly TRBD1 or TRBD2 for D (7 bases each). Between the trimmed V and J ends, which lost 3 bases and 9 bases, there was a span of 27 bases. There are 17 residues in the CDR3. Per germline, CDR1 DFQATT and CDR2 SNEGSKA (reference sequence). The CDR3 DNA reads TGCAGTGCTAGCGACCGGCTAAACAGGGGAGGGGTCAGTGAGCAGTTCTTC. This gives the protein CSASDRLNRGGVSEQFF.

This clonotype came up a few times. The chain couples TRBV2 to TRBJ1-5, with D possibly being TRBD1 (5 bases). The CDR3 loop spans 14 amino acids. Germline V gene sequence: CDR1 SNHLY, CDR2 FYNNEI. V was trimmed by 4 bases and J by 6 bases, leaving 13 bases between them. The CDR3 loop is CASSGEGPGQPQHF. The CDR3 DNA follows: TGTGCCAGCAGTGGTGAGGGACCAGGTCAGCCCCAGCATTTT.

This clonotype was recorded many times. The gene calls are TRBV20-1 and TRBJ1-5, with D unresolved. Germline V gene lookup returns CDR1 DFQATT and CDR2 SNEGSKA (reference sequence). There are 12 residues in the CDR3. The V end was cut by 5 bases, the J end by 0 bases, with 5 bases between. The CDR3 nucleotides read TGCAGTGCTCCCAGTAGCAATCAGCCCCAGCATTTT. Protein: CSAPSSNQPQHF.

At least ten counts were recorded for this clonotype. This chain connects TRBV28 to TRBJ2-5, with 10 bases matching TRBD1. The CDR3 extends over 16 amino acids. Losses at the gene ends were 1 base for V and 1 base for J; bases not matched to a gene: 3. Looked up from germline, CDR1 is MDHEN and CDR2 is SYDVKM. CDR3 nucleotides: TGTGCCAGCAGTTTATTGGGGACAGGGGCCCAAGAGACCCAGTACTTC. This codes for CASSLLGTGAQETQYF.

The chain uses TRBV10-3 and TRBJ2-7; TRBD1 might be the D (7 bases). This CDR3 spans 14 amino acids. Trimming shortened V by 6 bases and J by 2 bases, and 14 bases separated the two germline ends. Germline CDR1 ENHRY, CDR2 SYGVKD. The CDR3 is CAIRRQGGTYEQYF. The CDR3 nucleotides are TGTGCCATCAGGCGACAGGGAGGCACCTACGAGCAGTACTTC.

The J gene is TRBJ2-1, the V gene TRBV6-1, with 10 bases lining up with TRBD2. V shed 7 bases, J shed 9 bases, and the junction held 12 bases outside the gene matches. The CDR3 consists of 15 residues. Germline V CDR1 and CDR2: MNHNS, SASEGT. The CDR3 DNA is TGTGCCAGCACCAAAGGACTAGCGGAGGCCAGTGAGCAGTTCTTC. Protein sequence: CASTKGLAEASEQFF.

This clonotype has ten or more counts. The CDR3 DNA sequence: TGCAGTGCTGTACCAGGAACCCGGGTCGATGAGCAGTTCTTC. Protein sequence: CSAVPGTRVDEQFF. The rearrangement uses TRBV20-1 and TRBJ2-1; no clear D. CDR3 length equals 14 residues. Deletions cut 5 bases from V and 8 bases from J, with 19 bases between. Germline-derived CDR1 and CDR2 are DFQATT and SNEGSKA (reference sequence).